This passage covers 10 T cell receptor beta chains from one sample sequenced in a study of vaccination and CD4 T cells after COVID-19. Each CDR3 protein is one row after TCRdb ran MiXCR on the PCR reads. The sample records just under 20,000 distinct CDR3 sequences, about three fifths being singletons. Sequencing was performed on CD4+ T cells from blood, taken after SARS-CoV-2 vaccination. These TCRs come from a human donor who had recovered from COVID-19.

The genes are TRBV2 and TRBJ1-2, with 9 bases fitting TRBD1. The length of the CDR3 is 15 residues. V dropped 9 bases and J dropped 4; count of bases not matched to a gene: 12. CDR1 and CDR2 (germline): SNHLY, FYNNEI. The CDR3 region has the DNA TGTGCCAGTACCCGGGGACAGGGTCAAACCTATGGCTACACCTTC. It encodes CASTRGQGQTYGYTF.

Remarks on this clonotype: The junction and the germline gene differ at one end; a read error may be behind it. The V call is TRBV5-4, the J call TRBJ2-7; 9 nucleotides align to TRBD1. CDR1 and CDR2 from the germline V gene are SGHNT and YYREEE (reference sequence). CDR3 size: 13 residues. The CDR3 spells CASTVEDRGALHF. CDR3 sequence (DNA): TGTGCCAGCACCGTCGAGGACAGGGGCGCCCTCCACTTC.

The chain is built from TRBV11-2 and TRBJ2-7, with D possibly being TRBD1 or TRBD2 (5 bases each). CDR1 and CDR2 (germline): SGHAT, FQNNGV. The CDR3 length is 13 residues. The germline V and J ends were trimmed by 5 bases and 7 bases, with 15 bases remaining between them. CDR3 coding DNA: TGTGCCAGCAGCCGGGACGGATTAGGAGAGCAGTACTTC. This translates into CASSRDGLGEQYF.

The J gene is TRBJ2-1, the V gene TRBV24-1, with TRBD1 matching 8 bases. Germline V CDR1 and CDR2: KGHDR, SFDVKD. CDR3 length equals 16 residues. After removal of 3 bases from V and 5 bases from J, the junction contained 8 bases not matched to a gene. The CDR3 sequence is CATSDRADRVNNEQFF. In nucleotides, the CDR3 is TGTGCCACCAGTGATCGAGCGGACAGGGTCAACAATGAGCAGTTCTTC.

This sequence joins TRBV6-1 and TRBJ2-5; no firm D call. Between the trimmed V and J ends, which lost 5 bases and 1 base, there was a span of 11 bases. The CDR3 loop spans 14 amino acids. CDR1 is MNHNS, CDR2 SASEGT, per germline. The CDR3 coding sequence is TGTGCCAGCAGTCCTCACTGGGCCCAAGAGACCCAGTACTTC. The encoded protein is CASSPHWAQETQYF.

The chain has TRBV20-1 and TRBJ2-7; 11 positions agree with TRBD2. With 1 base clipped from V and 2 bases from J, the junction kept 13 bases outside the gene matches. The CDR3 spans 18 residues. CDR1 and CDR2 (germline): DFQATT, SNEGSKA (reference sequence). CDR3 coding DNA: TGCAGTGCTAGAGTAGTACTAGCGGGAGCGAAACAGACCTACGAGCAGTACTTC. Protein: CSARVVLAGAKQTYEQYF.

The chain uses TRBV7-8 and TRBJ2-1; 13 bases line up with TRBD2. The trim removed 0 bases at V and 4 bases at J, leaving 6 bases unmatched. The CDR3 is made up of 18 amino acids. The germline V gene encodes CDR1 SGHVS and CDR2 FQNEAQ. In nucleotides, the CDR3 is TGTGCCAGCAGCTTAGCGGGACTAGCGGGGCTTTTTTACAATGAGCAGTTCTTC. Translated, it gives CASSLAGLAGLFYNEQFF.

The rearrangement uses TRBV20-1 and TRBJ2-1, with 8 bases matching TRBD1. The V gene's germline CDR1 is DFQATT and CDR2 SNEGSKA (reference sequence). CDR3 length: 17 amino acids. V was clipped by 4 bases and J by 7 bases; unmatched bases: 18. CDR3 residues: CSAIDRTGRGGLNEQFF. Here the CDR3 DNA reads TGCAGTGCTATAGACCGGACAGGGAGAGGGGGTTTGAATGAGCAGTTCTTC.

This clonotype occurred once. The genes are TRBV20-1 and TRBJ2-5; a weak D match, TRBD2 (5 bases). The germline CDR1 and CDR2 sequences are DFQATT and SNEGSKA (reference sequence). V lost 0 bases and J 1 base, leaving 15 bases between the germline ends. The CDR3 length is 16 residues. CDR3 DNA sequence: TGCAGTGCTAGAGATCGGGCCCGGGGAACCCAAGAGACCCAGTACTTC. This encodes CSARDRARGTQETQYF.

V gene TRBV19 combines with J gene TRBJ1-1; unclear D gene. There are 13 residues in the CDR3. The ends were cut back, 4 bases at V and 0 bases at J, with 6 bases in the middle. Germline lookup yields CDR1 LNHDA and CDR2 SQIVND (reference sequence). CDR3 sequence: CASSTLVNTEAFF. CDR3 coding DNA: TGTGCCAGTAGTACTCTGGTGAACACTGAAGCTTTCTTT.